The 8 T cell receptor beta chains listed next were all sequenced from one sample in a study of CD8 T cells in ankylosing spondylitis. Their antigens remain unidentified. Findings and caveats of the study: Seemingly distinctive of ankylosing spondylitis blood was a TCR beta motif formed by eight highly homologous variants.

TCRdb itself ran the 5' RACE reads through MiXCR, one entry per CDR3 protein. The table lists 700,000 to 1,000,000 distinct CDR3 sequences, about an eighth of them singletons. The source material was blood, either unsorted or a sorted T cell fraction (not recorded which). These receptors originate from a male donor with ankylosing spondylitis.

The genes are TRBV18 and TRBJ2-5; D gene ambiguous. The germline CDR1 and CDR2 sequences are KGHSH and LQKENI. This CDR3 spans 14 amino acids. V was cut by 1 base and J by 5 bases, with 11 bases left in between. CDR3 residues: CASSPQSGSETQYF. CDR3 DNA sequence: TGTGCCAGCTCACCACAATCCGGGTCCGAGACCCAGTACTTC.

This clonotype occurred many times. This chain's CDR3 is CASRGDWSTDTQYF. CDR3 DNA sequence: TGCGCCAGCAGGGGGGATTGGAGCACAGATACGCAGTATTTT. The rearrangement uses TRBV5-1 and TRBJ2-3; D possibly matches TRBD1 or TRBD2 (5 bases each). The CDR3 extends over 14 amino acids. Trimming cost V 5 bases and J 0 bases, with 10 bases left between them. From germline, CDR1 is SGHRS and CDR2 YFSETQ.

Only a few counts were recorded for this clonotype. This chain joins TRBV29-1 and TRBJ2-3, with D hard to call. V lost 3 bases, J lost 3 bases, and 16 bases lay in between. There are 15 residues in the CDR3. CDR1 is SQVTM, CDR2 ANQGSEA, per germline. The chain's CDR3 is CSVEWDRARTDTQYF. DNA of the CDR3: TGCAGCGTTGAGTGGGATCGAGCACGAACAGATACGCAGTATTTT.

This clonotype was seen a handful of times. This chain links TRBV5-1 with TRBJ1-6, with D tentatively TRBD1 (6 bases). Per the germline V gene, CDR1 is SGHRS and CDR2 is YFSETQ. Trimming stripped 1 base from V and 11 bases from J, with 10 bases between. The CDR3 totals 13 residues. CDR3 bases: TGCGCCAGCAGCTTGACACAGGGCACACCCCTCCACTTT. As protein: CASSLTQGTPLHF.

This clonotype was seen a handful of times. The rearrangement joins TRBV18 to TRBJ2-7, with D perhaps given as TRBD1 or TRBD2 (5 bases each). The germline V and J ends were trimmed by 3 bases and 5 bases, with 17 bases remaining between them. The CDR3 sequence is 15 residues long. In germline, CDR1 is KGHSH, CDR2 LQKENI. DNA of the CDR3: TGTGCCAGCTCACCCCCCGGGGCGCGAAAGGACGAGCAGTACTTC. Amino acid sequence: CASSPPGARKDEQYF. The full variable domain, completed using reference TRBV18 and TRBJ2-7, is NAGVMQNPRHLVRRRGQEARLRCSPMKGHSHVYWYRQLPEEGLKFMVYLQKENIIDESGMPKERFSAEFPKEGPSILRIQQVVRGDSAAYFCASSPPGARKDEQYFGPGTRLTVT.

This clonotype came up a few times. The rearrangement joins TRBV5-5 to TRBJ2-5, with D unresolved. This CDR3 is 13 amino acids long. Trimming removed 1 base at V and 5 bases at J, with 9 bases between. Germline V gives CDR1 SGHKS, CDR2 YYEKEE (reference sequence). CDR3 protein: CASSLSIAETQYF. The CDR3 nucleotides are TGTGCCAGCAGCTTGTCCATCGCGGAGACCCAGTACTTC.

This clonotype was counted at least ten times. The rearrangement joins TRBV29-1 to TRBJ2-3; D uncertain. Germline-derived CDR1 and CDR2 are SQVTM and ANQGSEA. Trimming took off 5 bases at V and 2 bases at J, with 11 bases between the two ends. This CDR3 is built from 13 residues. The DNA for the CDR3 is TGCAGCGTTAGAGGCAGGCTCACAGATACGCAGTATTTT. Protein: CSVRGRLTDTQYF.

This clonotype was recorded a few times. The CDR3 DNA is TGCAGCGTTGAAGGCAGAGCGGGCTACACCTTC. It translates to CSVEGRAGYTF. The rearrangement links TRBV29-1 to TRBJ1-2; D gene ambiguous. From germline, CDR1 is SQVTM and CDR2 ANQGSEA. The CDR3 is 11 residues long. V was pared by 1 base and J by 8 bases, with 8 bases between.